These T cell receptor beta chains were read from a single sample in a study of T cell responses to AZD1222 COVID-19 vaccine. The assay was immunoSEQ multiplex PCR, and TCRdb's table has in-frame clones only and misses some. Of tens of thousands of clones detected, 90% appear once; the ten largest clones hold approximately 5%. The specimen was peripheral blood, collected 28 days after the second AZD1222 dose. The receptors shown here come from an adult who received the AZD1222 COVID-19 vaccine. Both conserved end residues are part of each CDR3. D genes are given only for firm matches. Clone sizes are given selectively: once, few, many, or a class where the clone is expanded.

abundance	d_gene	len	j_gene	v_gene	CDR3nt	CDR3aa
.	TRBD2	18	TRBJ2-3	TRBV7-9	TGTGCCAGCAGCTTTGGTAGCGGGGGGCCCCCGGCAGTGGATACGCAGTATTTT	CASSFGSGGPPAVDTQYF
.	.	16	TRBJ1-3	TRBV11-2	TGTGCCAGCAGCTTGGGGGGAAGCCGATGGGGAAACACCATATATTTT	CASSLGGSRWGNTIYF
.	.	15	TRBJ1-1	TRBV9	TGTGCCAGCAGCGCGTGGGACGGTTTGAACACTGAAGCTTTCTTT	CASSAWDGLNTEAFF
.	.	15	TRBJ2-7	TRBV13	TGTGCCAGCAGCTTAGCAGGGCAAGGCTCCTACGAGCAGTACTTC	CASSLAGQGSYEQYF
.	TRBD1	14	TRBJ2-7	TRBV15	TGTGCCACCAGCAGAGCAGGGGGTTACTACGAGCAGTACTTC	CATSRAGGYYEQYF
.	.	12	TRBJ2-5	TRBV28	TGTGCCAGCGAGGGCCAGCAAGAGACCCAGTACTTC	CASEGQQETQYF
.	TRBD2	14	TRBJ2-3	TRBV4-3	TGCGCCAGCAGCCCCTTGGGGGCTAGCGGGGGGATATATTTT	CASSPLGASGGIYF
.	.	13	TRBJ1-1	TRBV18	TGTGCCAGCTCACCAGGGGGAAACACTGAAGCTTTCTTT	CASSPGGNTEAFF
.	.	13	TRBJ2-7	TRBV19	TGTGCCAGTAGTATGGGGACGGTATACGAGCAGTACTTC	CASSMGTVYEQYF
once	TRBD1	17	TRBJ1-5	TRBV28	TGTGCCAGCAGTCCGCCCCCGGGACAGGGGGCTAATCAGCCCCAGCATTTT	CASSPPPGQGANQPQHF
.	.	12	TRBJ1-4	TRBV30	TGTGCCTGGAGTGCCCCATCTGAAAAACTGTTTTTT	CAWSAPSEKLFF
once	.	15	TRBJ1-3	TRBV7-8	TGTGCCAGCAGCTTAGCAGGGCCCTCTGGAAACACCATATATTTT	CASSLAGPSGNTIYF
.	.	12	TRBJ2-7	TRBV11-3	TGTGCCAGCAGCTTAGATAGCTACGAGCAGTACTTC	CASSLDSYEQYF
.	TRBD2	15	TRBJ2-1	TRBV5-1	TGCGCCAGCAGCTCTAGCGGGGGGGCCTACAATGAGCAGTTCTTC	CASSSSGGAYNEQFF
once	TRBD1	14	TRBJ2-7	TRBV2	TGTGCCAGCACTACGGGACAGGGGGCGTCTGAGCAGTACTTC	CASTTGQGASEQYF
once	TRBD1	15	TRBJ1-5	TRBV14	TGTGCCAGCAGCCCGGGACAGGGGAACAATCAGCCCCAGCATTTT	CASSPGQGNNQPQHF
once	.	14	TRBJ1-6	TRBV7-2	TGTGCCAGCAGCTCGTCTACAGGGTGGTCACCCCTCCACTTT	CASSSSTGWSPLHF
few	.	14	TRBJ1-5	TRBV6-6	TGTGCCAGCAACCAGGGTCTCGGGAGTCAGCCCCAGCATTTT	CASNQGLGSQPQHF
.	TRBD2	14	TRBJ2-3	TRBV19	TGTGCCAGTAGAGTAGCGGGAAGCACAGATACGCAGTATTTT	CASRVAGSTDTQYF
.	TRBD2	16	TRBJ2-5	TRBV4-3	TGCGCCAGCAGCCGTGAAACATCTGGCAGCGGGGCGACCCAGTACTTC	CASSRETSGSGATQYF
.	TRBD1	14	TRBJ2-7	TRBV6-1	TGTGCCAGCAGTGAGGACAGGGGAGTCCACGAGCAGTACTTC	CASSEDRGVHEQYF
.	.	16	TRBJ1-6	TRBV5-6	TGTGCCAGCAGCTTGGCCGGTGGGGGGTCTAATTCACCCCTCCACTTT	CASSLAGGGSNSPLHF
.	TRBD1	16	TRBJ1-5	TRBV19	TGTGCCAGTAGTATCGAGAGGACAGGTAGCAATCAGCCCCAGCATTTT	CASSIERTGSNQPQHF
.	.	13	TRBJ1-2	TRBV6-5	TGTGCCAGCAGTTCGCGGACATCGGTCGGCTACACCTTC	CASSSRTSVGYTF
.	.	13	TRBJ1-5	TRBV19	TGTGCCAGTGCTGGGACGGCGGGACAGCCCCAGCATTTT	CASAGTAGQPQHF
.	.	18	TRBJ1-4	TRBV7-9	TGTGCCAGCAGCTTATGGGCTATAGAAAGTGCAACTAATGAAAAACTGTTTTTT	CASSLWAIESATNEKLFF
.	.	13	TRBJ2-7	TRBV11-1	TGTGCCAGCAGCATTTCCACGACCTACGAGCAGTACTTC	CASSISTTYEQYF
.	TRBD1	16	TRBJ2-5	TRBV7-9	TGTGCCAGCAGCCCTCCCGTAACCACAGGGGGAGAGACCCAGTACTTC	CASSPPVTTGGETQYF
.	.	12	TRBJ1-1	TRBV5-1	TGCGCCAGCAGCTTGGACGGGGTAGGAGCTTTCTTT	CASSLDGVGAFF
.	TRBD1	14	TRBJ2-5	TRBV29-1	TGCAGCGTTGAAGATCGCAGGGGGCAAGAGACCCAGTACTTC	CSVEDRRGQETQYF